This paragraph covers one T cell receptor beta chain sequence. This specimen comes from a study of blood T cell repertoires in COVID-19. Study context: PBMCs, B-cell-depleted T cells, or T cells provided the cDNA or gDNA that made up the material.

Trimming shortened V by 1 base and J by 2 bases, and 4 bases separated the two germline ends. Germline-derived CDR1 and CDR2 are SGHAT and FQNNGV. The CDR3 extends over 13 amino acids. TCRdb's copy holds only in-frame clones and misses some; the assay was immunoSEQ multiplex PCR. Among approximately 60,000 clones listed, about 82% were seen once. This receptor was taken from a human donor in a cohort sampled during active COVID-19. Sequencing used peripheral blood. The J gene is TRBJ2-3, the V gene TRBV11-2; no definite D call. In DNA form, the CDR3 reads TGTGCCAGCAGCTTAGGGCCCACAGATACGCAGTATTTT. This translates into CASSLGPTDTQYF. The full variable domain, with the rest looked up from reference TRBV11-2 and TRBJ2-3, is EAGVAQSPRYKIIEKRQSVAFWCNPISGHATLYWYQQILGQGPKLLIQFQNNGVVDDSQLPKDRFSAERLKGVDSTLKIQPAKLEDSAVYLCASSLGPTDTQYFGPGTRLTVL.